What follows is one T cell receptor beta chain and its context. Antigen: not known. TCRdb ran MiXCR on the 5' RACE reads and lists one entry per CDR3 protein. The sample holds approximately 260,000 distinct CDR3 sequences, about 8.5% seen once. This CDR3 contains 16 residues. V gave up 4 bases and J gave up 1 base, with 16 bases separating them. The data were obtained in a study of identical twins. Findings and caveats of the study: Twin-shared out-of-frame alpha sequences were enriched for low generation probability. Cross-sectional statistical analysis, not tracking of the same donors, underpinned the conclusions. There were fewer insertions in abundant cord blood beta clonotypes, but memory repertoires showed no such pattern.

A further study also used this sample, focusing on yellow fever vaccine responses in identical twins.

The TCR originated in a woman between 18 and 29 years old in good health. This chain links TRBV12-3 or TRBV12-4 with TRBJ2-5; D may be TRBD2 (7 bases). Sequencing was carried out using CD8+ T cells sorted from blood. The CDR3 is CASSSGGLEAQETQYF. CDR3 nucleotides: TGTGCCAGCAGTTCGGGGGGCCTCGAGGCCCAAGAGACCCAGTACTTC.